This TCR beta chain was sequenced during a study of blood T cell repertoires in COVID-19. Study details: Both acute and convalescent COVID-19 samples were obtained from the United States, Italy and Spain. T cells, B-cell-depleted T cells, or PBMCs provided the cDNA or gDNA that served as material.

Original processing methods: Amplifying reference gene primers gave estimates of nucleated cell counts. TCRdb's copy holds only in-frame clones and misses some; the assay was immunoSEQ multiplex PCR. V and J calls and clone size follow that table, whereas D and trimming were derived from the DNA. The table shows about 230,000 clones, with approximately 80% occurring only once. Sequenced input: peripheral blood. The TCR comes from a woman between 35 and 50 years old who had recovered from COVID-19.

CDR3 sequence (DNA): TGTGCCAGCTCATCGGGGGGTACGCAGTATTTT. Translating it yields CASSSGGTQYF. The chain couples TRBV18 to TRBJ2-3; TRBD2 matches 7 bases. Germline CDR1 is KGHSH and CDR2 is LQKENI. CDR3 length equals 11 residues. Unmatched junction bases numbered 1, after V lost 5 bases and J lost 8 bases.